The present TCR beta chain was sequenced within a study of Ad26.COV2.S vaccination and SARS-CoV-2 variants. About the study: Into the muscle, Ad26.COV2.S was dosed once or twice, 56 days apart. Study-level points and caveats: Measures of TCR breadth and depth may have fallen short of total T cell responses.

Documented treatment: 15 to 20 received Ad26.COV2.S at low or high dose, single or two shots; five or six received placebo; per-sample allocation not given. Collection of samples fell on day 63 after the first vaccine or placebo injection. This person who donated was an adult of 18-55 years in Boston. Comment on this clone: Its antigen is unknown.

Profiling relied on immunoSEQ multiplex PCR, and the TCRdb table lists in-frame clones only, not all of them. Here the sample spans about 680,000 clones, 89% being singletons. Germline-derived CDR1 and CDR2 are PRHDT and FYEKMQ (reference sequence). V shed 3 bases and J 0 bases; nucleotides not matched to a gene: 8. This CDR3 contains 19 residues. The sample in question was peripheral blood, obtained in a trial of Ad26.COV2.S vaccine versus placebo. This TCR came from a person between 18 and 59 years old who received the Ad26.COV2.S COVID-19 vaccine or a placebo. The rearrangement links TRBV13 to TRBJ2-3, with 14 bases matching TRBD2. This CDR3 is CASSFGPRLAGGSTDTQYF. The CDR3 DNA reads as TGTGCCAGCAGCTTTGGCCCGAGACTAGCGGGGGGGAGCACAGATACGCAGTATTTT.